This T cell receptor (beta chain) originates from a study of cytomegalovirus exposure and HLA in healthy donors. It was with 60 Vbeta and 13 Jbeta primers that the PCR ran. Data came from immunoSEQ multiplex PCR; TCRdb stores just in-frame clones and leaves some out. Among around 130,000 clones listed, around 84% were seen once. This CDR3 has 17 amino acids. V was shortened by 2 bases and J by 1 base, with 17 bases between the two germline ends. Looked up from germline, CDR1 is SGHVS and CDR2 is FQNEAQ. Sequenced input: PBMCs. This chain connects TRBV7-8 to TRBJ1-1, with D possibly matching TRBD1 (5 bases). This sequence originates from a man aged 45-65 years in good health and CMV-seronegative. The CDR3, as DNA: TGTGCCAGCAGCTTAACCCCGCGGGGGATGACGAACACTGAAGCTTTCTTT. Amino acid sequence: CASSLTPRGMTNTEAFF.